Listed here are 28 T cell receptor beta chains from one sample, sequenced in a study of OX40 agonist ivuxolimab in advanced cancers. Generated by immunoSEQ multiplex PCR, the TCRdb table keeps only in-frame clones and is missing some. The sample carries under 80,000 clones, roughly 86% recorded once. Here the sequenced sample was CD4+ or CD8+ T cells sorted from blood, taken in a trial of the OX40 agonist ivuxolimab. These receptors were obtained from an adult with an advanced solid tumor such as melanoma, head and neck, liver or kidney cancer.

The rearrangement joins TRBV9 to TRBJ2-7; TRBD1 is a possible D gene (5 bases). The CDR3 sequence is 15 residues long. CDR1 and CDR2 from the germline V gene are SGDLS and YYNGEE. The V end lost 0 bases, the J end lost 5 bases, and 15 bases lay between the germline ends. The CDR3 nucleotides are TGTGCCAGCAGCGTAGAGGCAGGGAACTCTCACGAGCAGTACTTC. Amino acid sequence: CASSVEAGNSHEQYF.

This clone was seen a few times. The chain employs TRBV20-1 and TRBJ2-3; no firm D call. V lost 6 bases, J lost 0 bases, and 4 bases lay in between. Per germline, CDR1 DFQATT and CDR2 SNEGSKA (reference sequence). The CDR3 has 11 residues. The CDR3: CSAHSTDTQYF. The CDR3 DNA follows: TGCAGTGCCCATAGCACAGATACGCAGTATTTT.

The chain recombines TRBV27 with TRBJ2-1; D unresolved. CDR1 and CDR2 (germline): MNHEY, SMNVEV (reference sequence). The CDR3 loop spans 15 amino acids. Trimming shortened V by 4 bases and J by 3 bases, and 13 bases separated the two germline ends. In DNA form, the CDR3 reads TGTGCCAGCAGTTCCCCCAGTACGGGCTACAATGAGCAGTTCTTC. Translating gives CASSSPSTGYNEQFF.

V gene TRBV11-3 combines with J gene TRBJ2-7, with a possible D match to TRBD1 (6 bases). Germline CDR1 SGHNT, CDR2 YENEEA. V was cut by 5 bases and J by 0 bases, with 11 bases left in between. The CDR3 contains 14 residues. The CDR3 DNA reads TGTGCCAGCAGCAATACAGGGTCCTCCTACGAGCAGTACTTC. Encoded protein: CASSNTGSSYEQYF.

The rearrangement links TRBV5-1 to TRBJ2-2, with unresolved D. Germline lookup yields CDR1 SGHRS and CDR2 YFSETQ. V was trimmed by 0 bases and J by 9 bases, leaving 21 bases between them. There are 17 residues in the CDR3. For the CDR3, the DNA is TGCGCCAGCAGCTTGGCCTCCAGGACCTACGTTATTTGGGAGCTGTTTTTT. Its translation is CASSLASRTYVIWELFF.

With respect to this clone: Relative to the germline gene, one junction end is altered; a read error may explain this. The chain uses TRBV28 and TRBJ2-7; no definite D call. The CDR3 has 11 amino acids. The germline gives CDR1 MDHEN, CDR2 SYDVKM. CDR3 coding DNA: TGTGCCAGCAATTTAAAGGTCCTATTATACTTC. As protein: CASNLKVLLYF.

V gene TRBV28 combines with J gene TRBJ2-7, with D possibly TRBD2 on 6 matching bases. The V gene lost 9 bases and the J gene lost 3 bases, with 15 bases spanning the gap. Per the germline V gene, CDR1 is MDHEN and CDR2 is SYDVKM. This CDR3 has 13 amino acids. The CDR3 sequence is CARFPAGRYEQYF. DNA for the CDR3: TGTGCCAGATTCCCGGCGGGGCGCTACGAGCAGTACTTC.

The chain combines TRBV7-8 with TRBJ1-4, with D possibly being TRBD1 (6 bases). Trimming took 3 bases from V and 8 from J, leaving 13 bases between them. The germline V gene encodes CDR1 SGHVS and CDR2 FQNEAQ. The CDR3 sequence is 14 residues long. CDR3 amino acids: CASSLRTEGEKLFF. CDR3 nucleotide sequence: TGTGCCAGCAGCTTGAGGACAGAGGGAGAAAAACTGTTTTTT. Full variable domain (outside the CDR3, taken from reference TRBV7-8 and TRBJ1-4): GAGVSQSPRYKVAKRGQDVALRCDPISGHVSLFWYQQALGQGPEFLTYFQNEAQLDKSGLPSDRFFAERPEGSVSTLKIQRTQQEDSAVYLCASSLRTEGEKLFFGSGTQLSVL.

The V gene is TRBV7-9, the J gene TRBJ2-1; 8 bases are a match to TRBD2. J lost 4 bases, V lost 5 bases, and 7 bases had no gene match. The CDR3 spans 15 residues. The germline CDR1 and CDR2 sequences are SEHNR and FQNEAQ (reference sequence). Here the CDR3 DNA reads TGTGCCAGCAGCCTCCTAGCGGGTCTTTACAATGAGCAGTTCTTC. Its protein is CASSLLAGLYNEQFF.

The CDR3 DNA reads as TGTGCCAGCGCCCGGACAGGGGGCTTCGATAATTCACCCCTCCACTTT. Its protein product is CASARTGGFDNSPLHF. V usage is TRBV25-1 and J usage is TRBJ1-6; the match to TRBD1 covers 11 bases. The CDR3 covers 16 residues. The ends lost 8 bases at V and 5 bases at J; junction bases unmatched: 8. Germline assignment: CDR1 MGHDK and CDR2 SYGVNS.

This clone was seen only once. The chain has TRBV11-3 and TRBJ2-3, with 7 bases identical to TRBD2. Germline loops: CDR1 SGHNT, CDR2 YENEEA. Unmatched junction bases numbered 1, after V lost 0 bases and J lost 1 base. The CDR3 is made up of 15 amino acids. The CDR3 protein is CASSLEAGGTDTQYF. The DNA for the CDR3 is TGTGCCAGCAGCTTAGAGGCGGGGGGCACAGATACGCAGTATTTT.

The CDR3 sequence is CASSQSYGYTF. CDR3 DNA: TGCGCCAGCAGCCAATCATATGGCTACACCTTC. The J gene is TRBJ1-2, the V gene TRBV4-1; D remains unclear. V lost 2 bases, J lost 5 bases, and 3 bases lay in between. In germline, CDR1 is MGHRA, CDR2 YSYEKL. The CDR3 has 11 residues.

The chain employs TRBV5-1 and TRBJ2-1, with D possibly TRBD2 on 5 matching bases. The CDR3 runs 14 residues. Per germline, CDR1 SGHRS and CDR2 YFSETQ. Trimming shortened V by 4 bases and J by 5 bases, and 13 bases separated the two germline ends. CDR3 sequence (DNA): TGCGCCAGCAGCACGGAAGGGAGCAACAATGAGCAGTTCTTC. It codes for CASSTEGSNNEQFF.

The chain couples TRBV5-1 to TRBJ1-4, with D unclear. This CDR3 spans 14 amino acids. The V gene lost 0 bases and the J gene lost 8 bases, with 11 bases spanning the gap. Germline CDR1 SGHRS, CDR2 YFSETQ. CDR3 bases: TGCGCCAGCAGCTTGGCAGGTAATGGAGAAAAACTGTTTTTT. This translates into CASSLAGNGEKLFF.

This clone was observed once. The J gene is TRBJ2-5, the V gene TRBV7-8, with D unresolved. The closer fit of TRBJ2-7 to the DNA end suggests the J call may be wrong. Germline V gives CDR1 SGHVS, CDR2 FQNEAQ. The CDR3 has 14 amino acids. The CDR3 region is CASSLGTDLYEQYF. For the CDR3, the DNA is TGTGCCAGCAGCTTAGGTACAGACCTCTACGAGCAGTACTTC.

This rearrangement joins TRBV28 to TRBJ1-5; 7 bases fit TRBD1. Trimming at V came to 3 bases and at J to 1 base, leaving 6 bases not matched to a gene. The CDR3 sequence is 16 residues long. Looked up from germline, CDR1 is MDHEN and CDR2 is SYDVKM. CDR3 sequence: CASSFLDRVSNQPQHF. In DNA form, the CDR3 reads TGTGCCAGCAGTTTCCTTGACAGGGTAAGCAATCAGCCCCAGCATTTT. Complete variable domain (other parts from reference TRBV28 and TRBJ1-5): DVKVTQSSRYLVKRTGEKVFLECVQDMDHENMFWYRQDPGLGLRLIYFSYDVKMKEKGDIPEGYSVSREKKERFSLILESASTNQTSMYLCASSFLDRVSNQPQHFGDGTRLSIL.

The chain couples TRBV5-1 to TRBJ2-1; 12 bases line up with TRBD2. J lost 9 bases, V lost 0 bases, and 7 bases had no gene match. The CDR3 is 16 amino acids. From germline, CDR1 is SGHRS and CDR2 YFSETQ. The CDR3 DNA reads as TGCGCCAGCAGCTTGGGGCTAGCGGGGGGGCCGGGTGAGCAGTTCTTC. Its protein product is CASSLGLAGGPGEQFF.

A word on this clone: Other DNA sequences within the sample encode an identical CDR3. This rearrangement joins TRBV5-1 to TRBJ2-2; maybe TRBD2 (6 bases). Germline values: CDR1 SGHRS, CDR2 YFSETQ. The CDR3 has 14 residues. Trimming stripped 4 bases from V and 3 bases from J, with 10 bases between. The CDR3 DNA reads as TGCGCCAGCAGCCCGGGACTGGACACCGGGGAGCTGTTTTTT. It specifies CASSPGLDTGELFF.

The genes are TRBV19 and TRBJ1-5; TRBD1 aligns across 7 bases. CDR1 LNHDA and CDR2 SQIVND come from the germline V gene (reference sequence). The V gene end was trimmed by 2 bases and the J gene end by 0 bases; junction bases not matched to a gene: 16. The CDR3 loop spans 20 amino acids. CDR3 sequence: CASSIPIGTAEFYSNQPQHF. In DNA, the CDR3 is TGTGCCAGTAGTATACCTATCGGGACAGCGGAATTTTATAGCAATCAGCCCCAGCATTTT. Full variable domain (missing parts from reference TRBV19 and TRBJ1-5): DGGITQSPKYLFRKEGQNVTLSCEQNLNHDAMYWYRQDPGQGLRLIYYSQIVNDFQKGDIAEGYSVSREKKESFPLTVTSAQKNPTAFYLCASSIPIGTAEFYSNQPQHFGDGTRLSIL.

This rearrangement joins TRBV29-1 to TRBJ1-2, with TRBD1 as a possible D gene (5 bases). Per germline, CDR1 SQVTM and CDR2 ANQGSEA. The V end was cut by 7 bases, the J end by 4 bases, with 10 bases between. The CDR3 spans 11 residues. In DNA form, the CDR3 reads TGCAGCGCCGGGGACTCCTATGGCTACACCTTC. Encoded protein: CSAGDSYGYTF. Combining the CDR3 with reference TRBV29-1 and TRBJ1-2 gives the whole variable domain SAVISQKPSRDICQRGTSLTIQCQVDSQVTMMFWYRQQPGQSLTLIATANQGSEATYESGFVIDKFPISRPNLTFSTLTVSNMSPEDSSIYLCSAGDSYGYTFGSGTRLTVV.

In this sample, this clone turned up a few times. The CDR3 is CASSQDRGRVGNTEAFF. The DNA for the CDR3 is TGCGCCAGCAGCCAAGACAGGGGGCGGGTTGGGAACACTGAAGCTTTCTTT. The J gene is TRBJ1-1, the V gene TRBV4-1; 8 positions match TRBD1. V was pared by 0 bases and J by 1 base, with 7 bases of the junction left unmatched. CDR1 MGHRA and CDR2 YSYEKL come from the germline V gene. This CDR3 has 17 residues.

The chain joins TRBV7-2 to TRBJ2-1, with TRBD2 matching over 13 bases. The germline V gene has CDR1 SGHTA and CDR2 FQGNSA. The CDR3 contains 15 residues. The J segment lost 15 bases and the V segment lost 4 bases, leaving 12 bases of the junction unmatched. In DNA form, the CDR3 reads TGTGCCAGCAGCTACCGACTAGCGGGGGGACCTTGGCCGTTCTTC. Amino acid sequence: CASSYRLAGGPWPFF.

The V and J genes are TRBV7-2 and TRBJ1-5; TRBD1 matches 9 bases. With V trimmed by 5 bases and J by 5 bases, 4 bases remained unmatched. Germline assignment: CDR1 SGHTA and CDR2 FQGNSA. The CDR3 is 14 residues long. CDR3 in amino acids: CASSHRTGDQPQHF. For the CDR3, the DNA is TGTGCCAGCAGCCACAGGACAGGGGATCAGCCCCAGCATTTT. The full variable domain, completed using reference TRBV7-2 and TRBJ1-5, is GAGVSQSPSNKVTEKGKDVELRCDPISGHTALYWYRQSLGQGLEFLIYFQGNSAPDKSGLPSDRFSAERTGGSVSTLTIQRTQQEDSAVYLCASSHRTGDQPQHFGDGTRLSIL.

Only a few counts were recorded for this clone. The rearrangement uses TRBV19 and TRBJ1-5; D remains unclear. V was pared by 6 bases and J by 2 bases, with 14 bases between. The CDR3 has 15 amino acids. Germline V gene lookup returns CDR1 LNHDA and CDR2 SQIVND (reference sequence). The DNA of the CDR3 is TGTGCCAGTAGGGGCGGCGGGGAAGGCAATCAGCCCCAGCATTTT. It codes for CASRGGGEGNQPQHF.

This chain's CDR3 is CASSPPRWALPGGYTF. Here the CDR3 DNA reads TGTGCCAGCTCACCACCTCGATGGGCCCTACCTGGTGGCTACACCTTC. The chain is built from TRBV18 and TRBJ1-2, with D unclear. The V end was cut by 0 bases, the J end by 7 bases, with 18 bases between. Germline CDR1 is KGHSH and CDR2 is LQKENI. CDR3 length equals 16 residues. Combining the CDR3 with reference TRBV18 and TRBJ1-2 gives the whole variable domain NAGVMQNPRHLVRRRGQEARLRCSPMKGHSHVYWYRQLPEEGLKFMVYLQKENIIDESGMPKERFSAEFPKEGPSILRIQQVVRGDSAAYFCASSPPRWALPGGYTFGSGTRLTVV.

This clone has just one count. This chain uses TRBV5-4 with TRBJ1-2; TRBD1 agrees at 8 bases. The ends lost 3 bases at V and 6 bases at J; junction bases unmatched: 13. The CDR3 has 16 amino acids. Germline V gene lookup returns CDR1 SGHNT and CDR2 YYREEE (reference sequence). The CDR3 sequence: CASSSRLGQGEDGYTF. The CDR3 coding sequence is TGTGCCAGCAGCTCGCGGCTAGGACAGGGTGAGGATGGCTACACCTTC.

This clone has a handful of counts. The V and J genes are TRBV7-8 and TRBJ1-4, with D uncertain. The V gene lost 2 bases and the J gene lost 1 base, with 8 bases spanning the gap. Germline V CDR1 and CDR2: SGHVS, FQNEAQ. The CDR3 is 15 amino acids. The chain's CDR3 is CASSLPAVTNEKLFF. The CDR3 DNA sequence: TGTGCCAGCAGCTTACCCGCAGTAACTAATGAAAAACTGTTTTTT.

As concerns this clone: Other DNA sequences in this sample translate to the same CDR3. V gene TRBV2 combines with J gene TRBJ2-7; TRBD1 matches 9 bases. This CDR3 has 13 residues. The germline gives CDR1 SNHLY, CDR2 FYNNEI. The V and J ends lost 5 bases and 2 bases, in that order; junction bases with no gene match: 1. CDR3 in DNA: TGTGCCAGCAGTAGACAGGGGGCCTACGAGCAGTACTTC. It codes for CASSRQGAYEQYF.